This T cell receptor (beta chain) is drawn from a study of blood T cell repertoires in COVID-19. Turning to the study itself: In each case, the material was cDNA or gDNA derived from T cells, B-cell-depleted T cells, or PBMCs.

This CDR3 region has 12 residues. Germline values: CDR1 SNHLY, CDR2 FYNNEI. With 5 bases removed from V and 4 bases from J, the gap between germline ends came to 8 bases. Sequencing used immunoSEQ multiplex PCR; TCRdb keeps in-frame clones, though not all of them. Of around 260,000 clones detected, about 80% appear once; the ten largest clones hold around 3.9%. The sequencing sample was made of PBMCs or T cells enriched from blood (not recorded which). J is TRBJ1-2 and V is TRBV2; D is ambiguous. The clonotype comes from a man aged 25 to 40 with acute COVID-19. The CDR3 DNA is TGTGCCAGCAGTACAGCCTCCTATGGCTACACCTTC. It encodes CASSTASYGYTF.